The rows below give T cell receptor beta chains drawn from one sample of a study of blood T cell repertoires in COVID-19. The data were produced by immunoSEQ multiplex PCR, yet TCRdb's version contains in-frame clones alone and is incomplete. The profile covers about 89,000 clones, with roughly 80% appearing a single time and about 6% taken by the ten largest. The sequenced material came from peripheral blood. These receptor sequences come from a man in his 70s with COVID-19, enrolled during active disease. Both conserved end residues are trimmed from each CDR3.

j_call v_call cdr3_aa
TRBJ1-3 TRBV6-6 ASSSDRSFSGNTIY
TRBJ1-5 TRBV19 ASRDRAYSNQPQH
TRBJ2-7 TRBV6-4 ASRLTSGGPPAACEQY
TRBJ2-3 TRBV7-9 ASSTWTSGGRDTQY
TRBJ2-2 TRBV2 ASRDGLATYTGELF
TRBJ2-1 TRBV5-1 ASSATGGANNEQF
TRBJ1-1 TRBV5-1 ASSPYQQGAAEAF
TRBJ2-3 TRBV4-3 ASSQEVGELELNTQY
TRBJ1-1 TRBV19 ASSIQGGNTEAF
TRBJ2-5 TRBV6-2/TRBV6-3 ASSYTGRETQY
TRBJ1-1 TRBV29-1 STSRARTEAF
TRBJ1-1 TRBV6-5 ASSYSSAPNTEAF
TRBJ1-3 TRBV6-5 ASSRTGTGGNTIY
TRBJ1-1 TRBV2 ASTQEGRLNTEAF
TRBJ2-1 TRBV7-3 ASSPKGGTSTDEQF
TRBJ2-7 TRBV7-9 ASSEFTSGEFPMH
TRBJ1-3 TRBV30 AWSFRSSGNTIY
TRBJ2-7 TRBV7-2 ASSLDSGRRNEQY
TRBJ1-2 TRBV7-2 ASSPQGAGYGYT
TRBJ2-7 TRBV10-2 ASSDWDILEQY
TRBJ2-6 TRBV27 ASSYQQGRAGANVLT
TRBJ2-7 TRBV25-1 ASARGTGGDYEQY
TRBJ1-1 TRBV19 ASSIGTGARAEAF
TRBJ1-6 TRBV11-3 ASSQAGQGASPLH
TRBJ2-7 TRBV18 ASSQAPSGEQY
TRBJ1-2 TRBV15 ATSLQGLSYGYT
TRBJ2-7 TRBV27 ASSFNLRTGDYEQY
TRBJ1-1 TRBV3-1/TRBV3-2 ASSQSTRHHTEAF
TRBJ2-1 TRBV19 ASSMWTSGNDEQF
TRBJ1-1 TRBV7-9 ASSLGQGSEAF
TRBJ2-7 TRBV9 ASSVEGSGSLSYEQY